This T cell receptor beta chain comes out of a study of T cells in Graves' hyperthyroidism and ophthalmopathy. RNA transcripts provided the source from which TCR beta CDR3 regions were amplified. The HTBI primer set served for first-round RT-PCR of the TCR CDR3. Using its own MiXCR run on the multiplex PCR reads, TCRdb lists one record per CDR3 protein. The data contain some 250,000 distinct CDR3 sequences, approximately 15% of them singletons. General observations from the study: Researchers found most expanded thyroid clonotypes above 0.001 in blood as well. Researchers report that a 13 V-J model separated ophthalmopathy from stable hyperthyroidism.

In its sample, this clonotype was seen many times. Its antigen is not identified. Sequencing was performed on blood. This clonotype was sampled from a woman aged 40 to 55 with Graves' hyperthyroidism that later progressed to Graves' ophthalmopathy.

CDR3 nucleotide sequence: TGCGCCAGCAGCTTATACAGGGGATCTAATGAAAAACTGTTTTTT. Protein product: CASSLYRGSNEKLFF. The rearrangement uses TRBV5-1 and TRBJ1-4; 7 bases line up with TRBD1. Germline CDR1 reads SGHRS; CDR2 reads YFSETQ. CDR3 length equals 15 residues. J gave up 3 bases and V 2 bases, and 4 bases lay outside the gene matches.